The 10 T cell receptor beta chains below were found in one sample sequenced in a study of OX40 agonist ivuxolimab in advanced cancers. Profiling relied on immunoSEQ multiplex PCR, and the TCRdb table lists in-frame clones only, not all of them. The table lists over 65,000 clones, 85% to 90% of them singletons. Sequencing was performed on CD4+ or CD8+ T cells sorted from blood, taken in a trial of the OX40 agonist ivuxolimab. These receptors were collected from an adult with an advanced solid tumor such as melanoma, head and neck, liver or kidney cancer.

This clone showed up just a few times. CDR3 amino acids: CATRRDTGGNTEAFF. The CDR3 DNA reads as TGTGCCACCCGACGGGACACAGGCGGAAACACTGAAGCTTTCTTT. The genes are TRBV10-3 and TRBJ1-1; the D gene is possibly TRBD1 (6 bases). Trimming pared 10 bases from V and 2 bases from J, leaving 20 bases between. CDR1 is ENHRY and CDR2 is SYGVKD in the germline V gene. The CDR3 has 15 residues.

The V and J genes are TRBV11-2 and TRBJ2-7; 7 nucleotides align to TRBD2. The CDR3 has 14 residues. J lost 6 bases, V lost 0 bases, and 5 bases had no gene match. The germline V gene encodes CDR1 SGHAT and CDR2 FQNNGV. The CDR3 sequence: CASSLESGISEQYF. Written as DNA, the CDR3 is TGTGCCAGCAGCTTAGAAAGCGGGATTTCCGAGCAGTACTTC.

The chain joins TRBV7-8 to TRBJ2-5; 9 nucleotides match TRBD1. The CDR3 consists of 16 residues. Germline lookup yields CDR1 SGHVS and CDR2 FQNEAQ. The V and J ends lost 4 bases and 0 bases, in that order; junction bases with no gene match: 6. DNA of the CDR3: TGTGCCAGCAGCTGGTTGACAGGGGGTCACCAAGAGACCCAGTACTTC. It yields the protein CASSWLTGGHQETQYF.

Of note for this clone: This sample includes further DNA sequences coding for the same CDR3. V and J are TRBV7-3 and TRBJ1-1; possible D gene TRBD1, 5 bases. Germline CDR1 reads SGHTA; CDR2 reads FQGTGA. The CDR3 sequence is 13 residues long. V gave up 1 base and J gave up 5 bases, with 8 bases separating them. The CDR3 DNA sequence: TGTGCCAGCAGCTTAAGCCGGGGGACTGAAGCTTTCTTT. It yields the protein CASSLSRGTEAFF.

Comment on this clone: The same CDR3 arises from other DNA sequences in this sample as well. This chain links TRBV5-1 with TRBJ2-5; the D gene is possibly TRBD2 (5 bases). V was cut by 2 bases and J by 4 bases, with 9 bases left in between. There are 13 residues in the CDR3. Germline CDR1 reads SGHRS; CDR2 reads YFSETQ. The CDR3 DNA sequence: TGCGCCAGCAGCTTAGGAGGAGGAGAGACCCAGTACTTC. Residues: CASSLGGGETQYF.

Points on this clone: At one boundary the junction diverges from the germline segment, which might be a read error. The CDR3: CASSQPDRFDSTAELFF. Here the CDR3 DNA reads TGCGCCAGCAGCCAACCTGACAGGTTCGATAGCACCGCGGAGCTGTTTTTT. This sequence joins TRBV4-1 and TRBJ2-2, with TRBD1 as a possible D gene (6 bases). There are 17 residues in the CDR3. Germline-derived CDR1 and CDR2 are MGHRA and YSYEKL.

The J gene is TRBJ2-7, the V gene TRBV5-6, with 7 bases lining up with TRBD1. The CDR3 contains 15 residues. J was trimmed by 6 bases and V by 2 bases; bases with no gene match: 11. CDR1 SGHDT and CDR2 YYEEEE come from the germline V gene. The chain's CDR3 is CASSLRITGEGEQYF. As DNA, the CDR3 is TGTGCCAGCAGCTTAAGAATTACAGGGGAAGGCGAGCAGTACTTC.

The J gene is TRBJ1-5, the V gene TRBV2; D is undetermined. The CDR3 is made up of 15 amino acids. Trimming removed 1 base from V and 0 bases from J, with 7 bases in between. Per the germline V gene, CDR1 is SNHLY and CDR2 is FYNNEI. The CDR3: CASSEGSSSNQPQHF. Here the CDR3 DNA reads TGTGCCAGCAGTGAAGGAAGCAGTAGCAATCAGCCCCAGCATTTT.

The J gene is TRBJ1-5, the V gene TRBV15, with D perhaps matching TRBD1 (5 bases). The germline V and J ends were trimmed by 1 base and 3 bases, with 10 bases remaining between them. The germline gives CDR1 LNHNV, CDR2 YYDKDF (reference sequence). The CDR3 totals 15 residues. CDR3 nucleotides: TGTGCCACCAGCAGAGCTCGGGGGTTCAATCAGCCCCAGCATTTT. The encoded protein is CATSRARGFNQPQHF. The variable domain in full, completed from reference TRBV15 and TRBJ1-5, reads DAMVIQNPRYQVTQFGKPVTLSCSQTLNHNVMYWYQQKSSQAPKLLFHYYDKDFNNEADTPDNFQSRRPNTSFCFLDIRSPGLGDTAMYLCATSRARGFNQPQHFGDGTRLSIL.

CDR3 in DNA: TGTGCCAGCTCACCAACAGGGTCGGCACAAGAGACCCAGTACTTC. Translated: CASSPTGSAQETQYF. This chain joins TRBV18 and TRBJ2-5; D possibly corresponds to TRBD1 (6 bases). The V and J ends lost 2 bases and 2 bases respectively, with 12 bases between them. The germline gives CDR1 KGHSH, CDR2 LQKENI. This CDR3 has 15 residues. Filled out from reference TRBV18 and TRBJ2-5, the complete variable domain reads NAGVMQNPRHLVRRRGQEARLRCSPMKGHSHVYWYRQLPEEGLKFMVYLQKENIIDESGMPKERFSAEFPKEGPSILRIQQVVRGDSAAYFCASSPTGSAQETQYFGPGTRLLVL.